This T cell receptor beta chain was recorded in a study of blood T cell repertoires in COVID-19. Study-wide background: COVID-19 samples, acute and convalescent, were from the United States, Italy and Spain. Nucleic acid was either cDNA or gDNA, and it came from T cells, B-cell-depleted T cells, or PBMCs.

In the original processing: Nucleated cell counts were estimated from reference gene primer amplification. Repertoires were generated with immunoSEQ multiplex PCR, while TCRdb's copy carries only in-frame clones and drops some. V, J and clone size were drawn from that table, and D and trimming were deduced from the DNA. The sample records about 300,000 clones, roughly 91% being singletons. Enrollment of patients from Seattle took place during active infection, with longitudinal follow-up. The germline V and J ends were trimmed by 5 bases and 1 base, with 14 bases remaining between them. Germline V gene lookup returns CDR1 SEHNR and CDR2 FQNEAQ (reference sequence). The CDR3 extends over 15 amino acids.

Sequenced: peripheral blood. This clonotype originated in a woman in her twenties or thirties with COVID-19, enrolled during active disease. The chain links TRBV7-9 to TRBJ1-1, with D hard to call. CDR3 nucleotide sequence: TGTGCCAGCAGCACCCGTGCGGCTGGGAACACTGAAGCTTTCTTT. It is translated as CASSTRAAGNTEAFF.